This T cell receptor (beta chain) was documented in a study of blood T cells in healthy people across ages. The wider study: The capture of about one barcoded beta molecule per two T cells was achieved by template switching.

Findings and limits, study-wide: Long-lived donors exceeded aged donors in naive CD4+ cells and diversity. Expanded clonotype shifts may have been confounded, as the donors had an unknown CMV status.

Alongside a J-beta primer mix, a sample-barcoded 5' primer served in a second PCR lasting about 6 to 11 cycles. In TCRdb, the 5' RACE reads were re-called with MiXCR into one record per CDR3 protein. The sample carries more than 800,000 distinct CDR3 sequences, around 30% recorded once. In the case of this clonotype: Its specificity is not known. One end of the junction fails to match germline, which may point to a read error.

Each of the donors had 9 to 10 milliliters of peripheral blood drawn into EDTA-treated Vacutainer tubes. The source of this sequence is a woman older than 75 in good health. What was sequenced was blood.

The CDR3 is CASTLEGRLSTEAFF. CDR3 coding DNA: TGCGCCAGCACCTTGGAGGGGCGGTTGAGCACTGAAGCTTTCTTT. The chain is built from TRBV5-1 and TRBJ1-1; D may be TRBD1 (5 bases). The CDR3 spans 15 residues. Germline assignment: CDR1 SGHRS and CDR2 YFSETQ.